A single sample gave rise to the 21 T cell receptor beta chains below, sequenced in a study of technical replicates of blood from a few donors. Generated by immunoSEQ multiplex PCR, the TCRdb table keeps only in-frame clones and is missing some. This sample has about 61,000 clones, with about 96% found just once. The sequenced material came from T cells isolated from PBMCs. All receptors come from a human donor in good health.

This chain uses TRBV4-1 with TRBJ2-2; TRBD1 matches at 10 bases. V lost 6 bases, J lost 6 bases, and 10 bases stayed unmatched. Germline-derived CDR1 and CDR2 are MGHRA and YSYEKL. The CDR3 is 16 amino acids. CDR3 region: CASSPDRGRGSGELFF. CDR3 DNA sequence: TGCGCCAGCAGTCCTGACAGGGGGCGAGGGTCCGGGGAGCTGTTTTTT.

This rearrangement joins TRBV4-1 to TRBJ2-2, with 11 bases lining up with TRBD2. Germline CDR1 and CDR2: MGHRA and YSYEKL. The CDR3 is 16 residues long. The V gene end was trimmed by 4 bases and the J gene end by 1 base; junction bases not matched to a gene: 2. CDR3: CASSRGLAGNTGELFF. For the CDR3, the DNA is TGCGCCAGCAGCCGAGGACTAGCGGGGAACACCGGGGAGCTGTTTTTT.

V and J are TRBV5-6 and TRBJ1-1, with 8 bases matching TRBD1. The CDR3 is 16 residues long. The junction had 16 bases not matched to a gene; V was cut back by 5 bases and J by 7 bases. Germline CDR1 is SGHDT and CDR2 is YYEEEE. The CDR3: CASRKSIQGDRDEAFF. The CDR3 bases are TGTGCCAGCAGGAAGTCTATACAGGGGGATCGAGATGAAGCTTTCTTT.

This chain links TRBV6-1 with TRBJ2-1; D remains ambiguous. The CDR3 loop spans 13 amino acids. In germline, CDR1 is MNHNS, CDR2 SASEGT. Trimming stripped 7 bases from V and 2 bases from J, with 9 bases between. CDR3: CASNTYTYNEQFF. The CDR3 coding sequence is TGTGCCAGCAATACCTATACCTACAATGAGCAGTTCTTC.

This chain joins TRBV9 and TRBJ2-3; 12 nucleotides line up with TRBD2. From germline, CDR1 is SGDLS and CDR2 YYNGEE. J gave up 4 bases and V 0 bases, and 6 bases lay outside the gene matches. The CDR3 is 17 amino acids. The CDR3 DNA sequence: TGTGCCAGCAGCGTAGCTCTAGCGGGGGGGGGACCAGATACGCAGTATTTT. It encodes CASSVALAGGGPDTQYF.

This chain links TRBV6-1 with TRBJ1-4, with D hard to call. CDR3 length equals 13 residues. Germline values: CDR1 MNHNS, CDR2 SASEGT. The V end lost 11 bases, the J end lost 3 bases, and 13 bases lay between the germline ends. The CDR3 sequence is CAASTVPNEKLFF. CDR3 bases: TGTGCCGCCTCCACGGTCCCTAATGAAAAACTGTTTTTT.

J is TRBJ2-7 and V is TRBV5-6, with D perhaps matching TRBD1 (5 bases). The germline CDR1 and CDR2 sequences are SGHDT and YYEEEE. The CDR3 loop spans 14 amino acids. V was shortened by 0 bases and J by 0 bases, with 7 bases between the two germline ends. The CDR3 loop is CASSLVGDSYEQYF. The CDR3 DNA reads TGTGCCAGCAGCTTGGTAGGGGACTCCTACGAGCAGTACTTC.

CDR3 protein: CASSSKGAVSGNTIYF. CDR3 nucleotide sequence: TGTGCCAGCAGCTCAAAGGGGGCTGTATCTGGAAACACCATATATTTT. The chain has TRBV5-4 and TRBJ1-3; 7 bases align to TRBD1. Germline CDR1 SGHNT, CDR2 YYREEE (reference sequence). V was clipped by 3 bases and J by 1 base; unmatched bases: 7. The CDR3 consists of 16 residues.

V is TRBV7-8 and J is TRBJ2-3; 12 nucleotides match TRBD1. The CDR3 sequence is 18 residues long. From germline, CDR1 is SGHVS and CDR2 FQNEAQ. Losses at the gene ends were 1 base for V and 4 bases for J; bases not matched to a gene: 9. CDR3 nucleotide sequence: TGTGCCAGCAGCTTAGAATGGGTTTGGGACAGGGGGCCAGATACGCAGTATTTT. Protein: CASSLEWVWDRGPDTQYF.

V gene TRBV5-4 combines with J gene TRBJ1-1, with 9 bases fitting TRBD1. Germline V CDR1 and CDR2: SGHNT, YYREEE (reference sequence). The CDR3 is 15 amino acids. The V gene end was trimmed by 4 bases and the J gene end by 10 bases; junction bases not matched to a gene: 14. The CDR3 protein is CASSGKRDRASVAFF. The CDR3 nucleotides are TGTGCCAGCAGCGGCAAAAGGGACAGGGCAAGTGTAGCTTTCTTT. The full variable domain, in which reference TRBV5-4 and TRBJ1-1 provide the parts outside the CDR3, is ETGVTQSPTHLIKTRGQQVTLRCSSQSGHNTVSWYQQALGQGPQFIFQYYREEENGRGNFPPRFSGLQFPNYSSELNVNALELDDSALYLCASSGKRDRASVAFFGQGTRLTVV.

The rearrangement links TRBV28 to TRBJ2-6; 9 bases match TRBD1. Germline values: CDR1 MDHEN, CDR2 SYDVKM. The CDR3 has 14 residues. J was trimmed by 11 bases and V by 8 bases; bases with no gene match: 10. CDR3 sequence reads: CASSPGTGWDVLTF. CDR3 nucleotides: TGTGCCAGCTCCCCCGGGACAGGGTGGGACGTCCTGACTTTC.

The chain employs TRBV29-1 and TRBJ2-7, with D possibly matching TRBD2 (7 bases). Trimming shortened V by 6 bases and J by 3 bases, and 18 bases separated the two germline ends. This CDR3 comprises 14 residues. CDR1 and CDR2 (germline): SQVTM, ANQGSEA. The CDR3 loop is CSVDGGGSFYEQYF. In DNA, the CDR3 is TGCAGCGTAGACGGGGGCGGGAGCTTCTACGAGCAGTACTTC.

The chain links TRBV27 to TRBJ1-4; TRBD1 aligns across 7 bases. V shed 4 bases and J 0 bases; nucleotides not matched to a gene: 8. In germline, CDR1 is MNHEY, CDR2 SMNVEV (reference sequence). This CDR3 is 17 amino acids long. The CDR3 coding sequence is TGTGCCAGCAGTTCCTACCGGGACAGTGCAACTAATGAAAAACTGTTTTTT. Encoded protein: CASSSYRDSATNEKLFF.

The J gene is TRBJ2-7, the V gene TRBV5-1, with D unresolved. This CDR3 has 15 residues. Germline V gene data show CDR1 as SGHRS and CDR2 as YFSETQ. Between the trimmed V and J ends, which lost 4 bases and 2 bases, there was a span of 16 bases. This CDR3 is CASSPSPAGPYEQYF. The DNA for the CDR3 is TGCGCCAGCAGCCCGTCCCCCGCAGGTCCCTACGAGCAGTACTTC. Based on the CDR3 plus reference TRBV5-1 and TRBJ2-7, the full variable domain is KAGVTQTPRYLIKTRGQQVTLSCSPISGHRSVSWYQQTPGQGLQFLFEYFSETQRNKGNFPGRFSGRQFSNSRSEMNVSTLELGDSALYLCASSPSPAGPYEQYFGPGTRLTVT.

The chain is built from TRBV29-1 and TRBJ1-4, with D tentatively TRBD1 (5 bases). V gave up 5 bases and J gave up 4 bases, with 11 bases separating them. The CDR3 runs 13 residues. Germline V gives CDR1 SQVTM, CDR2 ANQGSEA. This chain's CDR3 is CSVKGRLNEKLFF. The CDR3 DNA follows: TGCAGCGTTAAGGGGCGCCTTAATGAAAAACTGTTTTTT. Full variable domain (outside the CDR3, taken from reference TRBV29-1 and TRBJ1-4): SAVISQKPSRDICQRGTSLTIQCQVDSQVTMMFWYRQQPGQSLTLIATANQGSEATYESGFVIDKFPISRPNLTFSTLTVSNMSPEDSSIYLCSVKGRLNEKLFFGSGTQLSVL.

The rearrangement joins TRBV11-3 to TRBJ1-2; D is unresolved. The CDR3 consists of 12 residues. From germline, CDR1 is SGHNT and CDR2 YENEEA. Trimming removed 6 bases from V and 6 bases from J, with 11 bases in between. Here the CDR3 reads CASRSGGDGYTF. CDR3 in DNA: TGTGCCAGCAGGTCCGGCGGGGATGGCTACACCTTC. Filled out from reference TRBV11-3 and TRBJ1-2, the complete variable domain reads EAGVVQSPRYKIIEKKQPVAFWCNPISGHNTLYWYLQNLGQGPELLIRYENEEAVDDSQLPKDRFSAERLKGVDSTLKIQPAELGDSAVYLCASRSGGDGYTFGSGTRLTVV.

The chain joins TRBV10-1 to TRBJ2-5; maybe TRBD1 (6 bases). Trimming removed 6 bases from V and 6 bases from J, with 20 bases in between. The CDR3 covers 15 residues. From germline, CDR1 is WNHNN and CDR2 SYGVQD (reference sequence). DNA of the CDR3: TGCGCCAGCAGCCCCATGGCCCAGGGGAGAAAGACCCAGTACTTC. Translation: CASSPMAQGRKTQYF.

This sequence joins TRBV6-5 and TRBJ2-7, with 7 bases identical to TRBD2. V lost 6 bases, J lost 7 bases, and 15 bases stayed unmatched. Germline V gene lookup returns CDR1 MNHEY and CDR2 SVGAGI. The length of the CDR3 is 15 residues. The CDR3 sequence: CASSPTGRELWEQYF. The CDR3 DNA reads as TGTGCCAGCAGCCCCACGGGGAGGGAACTTTGGGAGCAGTACTTC.

The CDR3 here is CASSDVRGYDTEAFF. CDR3 in DNA: TGTGCCAGCAGTGATGTGAGGGGGTATGACACTGAAGCTTTCTTT. This chain joins TRBV6-1 and TRBJ1-1, with a tentative D call TRBD1 (6 bases). The V and J ends lost 3 bases and 3 bases respectively, with 14 bases between them. The germline gives CDR1 MNHNS, CDR2 SASEGT. The CDR3 covers 15 residues.

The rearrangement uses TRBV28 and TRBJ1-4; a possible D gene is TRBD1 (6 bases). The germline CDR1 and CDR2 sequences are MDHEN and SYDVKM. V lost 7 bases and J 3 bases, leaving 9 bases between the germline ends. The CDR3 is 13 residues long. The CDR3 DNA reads TGTGCCAGCATTGACAGGTCTAATGAAAAACTGTTTTTT. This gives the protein CASIDRSNEKLFF.

The CDR3, as DNA: TGTGCCAGCAGTTTTCAACCACTCTACGAGCAGTACTTC. Protein sequence: CASSFQPLYEQYF. This chain uses TRBV27 with TRBJ2-7; no reliable D call. The CDR3 runs 13 residues. The V gene's germline CDR1 is MNHEY and CDR2 SMNVEV (reference sequence). V was trimmed by 3 bases and J by 3 bases, leaving 9 bases between them.